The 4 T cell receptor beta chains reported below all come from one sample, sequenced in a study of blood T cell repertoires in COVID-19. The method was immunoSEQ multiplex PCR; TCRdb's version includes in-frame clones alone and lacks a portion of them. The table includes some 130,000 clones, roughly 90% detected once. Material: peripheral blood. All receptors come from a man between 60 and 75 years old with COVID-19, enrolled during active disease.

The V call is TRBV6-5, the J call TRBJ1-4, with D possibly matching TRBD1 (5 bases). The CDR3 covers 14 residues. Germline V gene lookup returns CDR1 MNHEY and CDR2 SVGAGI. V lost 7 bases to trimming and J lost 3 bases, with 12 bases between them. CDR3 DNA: TGTGCCAGCAATGGGGGGTGGGCTAATGAAAAACTGTTTTTT. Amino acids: CASNGGWANEKLFF.

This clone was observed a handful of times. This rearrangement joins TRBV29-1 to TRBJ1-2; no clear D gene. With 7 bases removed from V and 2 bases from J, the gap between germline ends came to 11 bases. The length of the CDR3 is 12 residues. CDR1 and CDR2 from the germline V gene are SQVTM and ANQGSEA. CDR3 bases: TGCAGCGCCCCTAGAGGGAACTATGGCTACACCTTC. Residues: CSAPRGNYGYTF.

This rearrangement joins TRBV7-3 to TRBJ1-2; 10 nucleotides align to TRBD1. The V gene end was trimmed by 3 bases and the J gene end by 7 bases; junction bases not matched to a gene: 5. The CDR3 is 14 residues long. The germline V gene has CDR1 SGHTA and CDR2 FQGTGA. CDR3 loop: CASSLTGGEGGYTF. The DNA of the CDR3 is TGTGCCAGCAGCTTGACAGGGGGCGAAGGTGGCTACACCTTC.

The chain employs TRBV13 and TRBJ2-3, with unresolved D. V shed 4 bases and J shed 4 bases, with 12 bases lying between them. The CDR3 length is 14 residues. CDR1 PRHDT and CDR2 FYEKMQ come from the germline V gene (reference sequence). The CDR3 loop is CASSSTLEADTQYF. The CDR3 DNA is TGTGCCAGCAGCTCGACCCTAGAAGCAGATACGCAGTATTTT.